This T cell receptor beta chain stems from a study of T cell responses to AZD1222 COVID-19 vaccine. Across the whole study: Second-dose intervals of approximately 4 or approximately 12 weeks were pooled.

Of note for this clone: Its antigen is unknown.

This CDR3 has 12 amino acids. Germline CDR1 and CDR2: MNHEY and SVGEGT. V lost 0 bases, J lost 7 bases, and 7 bases lay in between. Findings and caveats of the study: Breadth and depth of Spike-specific TCRs rose after two AZD1222 doses. Donors in the cohort were predominantly white British and more often female, and clonal diversity was possibly underestimated.

Profiling relied on immunoSEQ multiplex PCR, and the TCRdb table lists in-frame clones only, not all of them. The table records around 180,000 clones, roughly nine tenths of them present only once. This TCR was sampled from an adult in good health. The chain carries TRBV6-2 or TRBV6-3 and TRBJ2-7; the D gene is possibly TRBD1 (5 bases). Specimen: peripheral blood, collected on day 0 of AZD1222 vaccination. This CDR3 reads CASSYSRTEQYF. For the CDR3, the DNA is TGTGCCAGCAGTTACTCTAGGACAGAGCAGTACTTC.